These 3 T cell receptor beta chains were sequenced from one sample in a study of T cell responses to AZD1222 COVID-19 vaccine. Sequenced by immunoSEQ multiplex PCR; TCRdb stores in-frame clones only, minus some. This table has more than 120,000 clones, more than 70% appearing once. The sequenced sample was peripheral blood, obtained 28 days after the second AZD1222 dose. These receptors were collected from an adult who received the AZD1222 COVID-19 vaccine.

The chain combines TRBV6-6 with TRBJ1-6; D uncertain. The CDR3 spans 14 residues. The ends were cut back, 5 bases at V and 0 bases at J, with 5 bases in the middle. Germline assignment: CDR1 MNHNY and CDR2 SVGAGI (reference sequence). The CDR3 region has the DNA TGTGCCAGCAGTACACCCTCCTATAATTCACCCCTCCACTTT. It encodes CASSTPSYNSPLHF.

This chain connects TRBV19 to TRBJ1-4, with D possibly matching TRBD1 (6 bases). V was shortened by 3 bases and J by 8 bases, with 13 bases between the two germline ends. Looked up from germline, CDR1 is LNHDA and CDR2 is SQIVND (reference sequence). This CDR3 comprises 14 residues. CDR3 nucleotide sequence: TGTGCCAGTAGTATGACTCGAGGGGGAGAAAAACTGTTTTTT. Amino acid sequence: CASSMTRGGEKLFF.

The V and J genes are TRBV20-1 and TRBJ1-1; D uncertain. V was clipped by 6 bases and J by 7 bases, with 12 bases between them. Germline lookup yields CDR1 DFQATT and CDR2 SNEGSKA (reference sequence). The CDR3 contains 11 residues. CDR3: CSAYRSLEAFF. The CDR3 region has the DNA TGCAGTGCCTACCGGTCCCTTGAAGCTTTCTTT.